A selection of T cell receptor beta chains follows, all from one sample in a study of blood T cell repertoires in COVID-19. Using immunoSEQ multiplex PCR, the repertoire was profiled, and TCRdb retains in-frame clones only, with some absent. Of some 100,000 clones listed, about 77% were seen once; the top ten hold under 35%. Material for sequencing was peripheral blood. All receptors come from a man between 65 and 80 years old with active or convalescent COVID-19. Each CDR3 is given with its conserved first and last residue. A D gene is named only where the DNA matches it firmly. Clone size is given for some rows only: seen once, a few or many times, or a class if the clone is expanded.

NA,TRBV28,TRBJ1-1,NA,TGTGCCAGCAGACCCCCCCGGGGGGGGACCAGTGAAGCTTTCTTT,CASRPPRGGTSEAFF
NA,TRBV18,TRBJ2-5,once,TGTGCCAGCTCAGAGGTTAGGGAGACCCAGTACTTC,CASSEVRETQYF
TRBD1,TRBV27,TRBJ1-6,NA,TGTGCCAGCAGTTTATGGGACAGGGAAGGGTCACCCCTCCACTTT,CASSLWDREGSPLHF
NA,TRBV15,TRBJ2-7,NA,TGTGCCACCAGCAGAGATCGACTCATTAACTACGAGCAGTACTTC,CATSRDRLINYEQYF
NA,TRBV9,TRBJ1-4,NA,TGTGCCAGCAGCACTCAGGGAGGCGATTATGAAAAACTGTTTTTT,CASSTQGGDYEKLFF
NA,TRBV7-9,TRBJ1-2,few,TGTGCCAGCAGCTCCGACGGGGATGGCTGGGGCTACACCTTC,CASSSDGDGWGYTF
NA,TRBV4-2,TRBJ2-7,NA,TGTGCCAGCAGCCAGGGCTACTCCTACGAGCAGTACTTC,CASSQGYSYEQYF
TRBD1,TRBV5-1,TRBJ1-1,NA,TGCGCCAGCAGCCACGGGACAGTATCGAACACTGAAGCTTTCTTT,CASSHGTVSNTEAFF
NA,TRBV6-5,TRBJ2-7,NA,TGTGCCAGCAGTTACTCCAGCGGATACCACGAGCAGTACTTC,CASSYSSGYHEQYF
NA,TRBV6-5,TRBJ2-5,once,TGTGCCACCAGAGTTCGGGGAGGCCCACAAGAGACCCAGTACTTC,CATRVRGGPQETQYF
NA,TRBV9,TRBJ2-7,NA,TGTGCCAGCAGCGTACAGGACGGGGACTCCTACGAGCAGTACTTC,CASSVQDGDSYEQYF
NA,TRBV2,TRBJ2-1,few,TGTGCCAGCAGCCGAAGCCGACCGGTGGGACTTCCCTACAATGAGCAGTTCTTC,CASSRSRPVGLPYNEQFF
TRBD1,TRBV19,TRBJ2-1,NA,TGTGCCAGTAGTATCGCCGGGACAGGGGTCGGAATCTCCTACAATGAGCAGTTCTTC,CASSIAGTGVGISYNEQFF
TRBD2,TRBV13,TRBJ2-1,NA,TGTGCCAGCAGCCTGTCCCTAGCGGGGTACAATGAGCAGTTCTTC,CASSLSLAGYNEQFF
NA,TRBV11-2,TRBJ1-6,many,TGTGCCAGCAGCTCCACCACAGGGTCCTATAATTCACCCCTCCACTTT,CASSSTTGSYNSPLHF
NA,TRBV4-3,TRBJ1-6,NA,TGCGCCAGCAGCCATTCGGGACTCTCGAATTCACCCCTCCACTTT,CASSHSGLSNSPLHF
NA,TRBV9,TRBJ2-2,NA,TGTGCCAGCAGCGTAGGAACTTTGGGGGAGCTGTTTTTT,CASSVGTLGELFF
NA,TRBV6-4,TRBJ2-3,once,TGTGCCAGCAGTGACCAGGGGAAGGGAGATACGCAGTATTTT,CASSDQGKGDTQYF
NA,TRBV2,TRBJ1-1,NA,TGTGCCAGCAGTTTAGACGGGTCGGGAACTGAAGCTTTCTTT,CASSLDGSGTEAFF
TRBD2,TRBV7-9,TRBJ2-5,NA,TGTGCCAGCAGCTTACGGACTAGCGGGGTTGGCCAAGAGACCCAGTACTTC,CASSLRTSGVGQETQYF